This entry concerns a single T cell receptor beta chain. V gave up 5 bases and J gave up 2 bases, with 10 bases separating them. The CDR3 consists of 13 residues. CDR1 SGDLS and CDR2 YYNGEE come from the germline V gene. The data originate from a study of cytomegalovirus exposure and HLA in healthy donors. Both 60 Vbeta primers and 13 Jbeta primers went into the PCR. Assay used: immunoSEQ multiplex PCR; TCRdb lists only in-frame clones, some missing. The sample contains roughly 280,000 clones, around two thirds of which appear only once. This rearrangement joins TRBV9 to TRBJ1-1; D is uncertain. Source material: PBMCs. The TCR sequence derives from a female donor in good health and CMV-seronegative. CDR3 amino acids: CASSSIKNTEAFF. The DNA for the CDR3 is TGTGCCAGCAGTAGCATTAAAAACACTGAAGCTTTCTTT. The full variable domain, its missing parts supplied by reference TRBV9 and TRBJ1-1, is DSGVTQTPKHLITATGQRVTLRCSPRSGDLSVYWYQQSLDQGLQFLIQYYNGEERAKGNILERFSAQQFPDLHSELNLSSLELGDSALYFCASSSIKNTEAFFGQGTRLTVV.